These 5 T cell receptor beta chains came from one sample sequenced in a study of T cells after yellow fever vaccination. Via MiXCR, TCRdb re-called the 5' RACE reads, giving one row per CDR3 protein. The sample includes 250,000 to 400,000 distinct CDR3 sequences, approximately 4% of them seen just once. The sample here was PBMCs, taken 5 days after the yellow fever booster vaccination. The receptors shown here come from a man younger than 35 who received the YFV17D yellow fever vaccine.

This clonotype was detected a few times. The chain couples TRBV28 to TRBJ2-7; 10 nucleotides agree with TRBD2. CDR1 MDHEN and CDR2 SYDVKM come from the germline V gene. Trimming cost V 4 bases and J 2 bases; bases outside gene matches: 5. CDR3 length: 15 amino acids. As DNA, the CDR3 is TGTGCCAGCAGTTCTAGCGGGGGTTCCACCTACGAGCAGTACGTC. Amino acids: CASSSSGGSTYEQYV.

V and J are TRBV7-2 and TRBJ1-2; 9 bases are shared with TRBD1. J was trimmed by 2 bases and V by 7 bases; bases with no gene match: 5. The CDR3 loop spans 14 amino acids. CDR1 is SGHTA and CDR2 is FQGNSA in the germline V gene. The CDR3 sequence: CASNPTGGNYGYTF. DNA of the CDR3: TGTGCCAGCAACCCGACAGGGGGGAACTATGGCTACACCTTC.

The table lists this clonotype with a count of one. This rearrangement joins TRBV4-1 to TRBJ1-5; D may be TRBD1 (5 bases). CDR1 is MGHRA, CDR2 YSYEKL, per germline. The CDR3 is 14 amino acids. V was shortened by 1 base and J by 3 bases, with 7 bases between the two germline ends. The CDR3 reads CASSQGQYNQPQHF. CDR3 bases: TGCGCCAGCAGCCAAGGACAGTACAATCAGCCCCAGCATTTT.

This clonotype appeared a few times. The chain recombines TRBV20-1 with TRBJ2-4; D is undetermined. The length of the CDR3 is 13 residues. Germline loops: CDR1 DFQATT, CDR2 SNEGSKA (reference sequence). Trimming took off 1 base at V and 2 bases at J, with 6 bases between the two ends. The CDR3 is CSARGESKNIQYF. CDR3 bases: TGCAGTGCTAGAGGAGAGTCCAAAAACATTCAGTACTTC.

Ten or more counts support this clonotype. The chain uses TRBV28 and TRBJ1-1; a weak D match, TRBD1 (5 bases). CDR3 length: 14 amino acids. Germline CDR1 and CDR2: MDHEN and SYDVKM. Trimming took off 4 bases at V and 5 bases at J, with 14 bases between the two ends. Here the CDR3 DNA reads TGTGCCAGCAGTTCCTACCCAGGGAGGACTGAAGCTTTCTTT. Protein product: CASSSYPGRTEAFF.